The 8 T cell receptor beta chains below come from one sample, sequenced in a study of blood T cell repertoires in COVID-19. TCRdb keeps only in-frame clones here, not all; method: immunoSEQ multiplex PCR. Of 130,000 to 150,000 clones listed, 84% were seen once; the top ten hold 5% to 7.5%. The sequencing input was peripheral blood. The receptors were sampled from a human donor in a cohort sampled during active COVID-19.

The V gene is TRBV19, the J gene TRBJ2-7; the match to TRBD2 covers 10 bases. V dropped 5 bases and J dropped 0; count of bases not matched to a gene: 7. The CDR3 sequence is 16 residues long. The germline gives CDR1 LNHDA, CDR2 SQIVND (reference sequence). Written as DNA, the CDR3 is TGTGCCAGTAGTCCCGAGGAGCGGGGGGGCTCCTACGAGCAGTACTTC. Translating it yields CASSPEERGGSYEQYF.

The CDR3 nucleotides read TGCGCCAGCAGTCAATTAGTGGAGGGCAGGGAATATTCACCCCTCCACTTT. Translating gives CASSQLVEGREYSPLHF. V and J are TRBV23-1 and TRBJ1-6, with D perhaps TRBD1 (5 bases). TRBV23-1 is an ORF, with its function uncertain. The V end lost 1 base, the J end lost 8 bases, and 18 bases lay between the germline ends. The CDR3 covers 17 residues.

The genes are TRBV27 and TRBJ2-3, with a possible D match to TRBD2 (6 bases). V dropped 8 bases and J dropped 5 bases, with 17 bases sitting between them. Germline V CDR1 and CDR2: MNHEY, SMNVEV (reference sequence). The CDR3 consists of 14 residues. The CDR3 loop is CASGDSGRGDTQYF. The CDR3 DNA is TGTGCCAGCGGTGATAGCGGCCGTGGAGATACGCAGTATTTT.

The CDR3 is CASSPFGDGVETQYF. CDR3 in DNA: TGCGCCAGCAGCCCGTTCGGGGATGGTGTGGAGACCCAGTACTTC. This chain connects TRBV5-1 to TRBJ2-5, with D possibly TRBD2 on 5 matching bases. CDR1 SGHRS and CDR2 YFSETQ come from the germline V gene. The CDR3 spans 15 residues. V dropped 4 bases and J dropped 5 bases, with 18 bases sitting between them.

As for this clone: Its ends do not fully match the called genes, so a read error is possible. The V and J genes are TRBV19 and TRBJ1-4; 7 bases are shared with TRBD1. The germline V gene encodes CDR1 LNHDA and CDR2 SQIVND (reference sequence). The CDR3 loop spans 14 amino acids. The CDR3 sequence: CASTITGANEKLFF. In DNA form, the CDR3 reads TGTGCCAGTACTATAACAGGGGCGAATGAAAAACTGTTTTTT.

This clone has only a few counts. This chain uses TRBV6-4 with TRBJ2-5; 7 nucleotides match TRBD2. The CDR3 extends over 14 amino acids. Germline CDR1 is MRHNA and CDR2 is SNTAGT. J was trimmed by 5 bases and V by 3 bases; bases with no gene match: 6. CDR3: CASSEGGEGETQYF. CDR3 DNA: TGTGCCAGCAGTGAGGGAGGGGAAGGGGAGACCCAGTACTTC.

J is TRBJ2-7 and V is TRBV7-2; no clear D gene. The CDR3 sequence is 13 residues long. Germline V gene sequence: CDR1 SGHTA, CDR2 FQGNSA. Trimming removed 4 bases at V and 3 bases at J, with 10 bases between. DNA for the CDR3: TGTGCCAGCAGCTCCCAGAGAGGCTACGAGCAGTACTTC. Translating it yields CASSSQRGYEQYF.

The chain recombines TRBV18 with TRBJ2-5, with no clear D. This CDR3 has 11 amino acids. Looked up from germline, CDR1 is KGHSH and CDR2 is LQKENI. V was clipped by 6 bases and J by 2 bases, with 4 bases between them. CDR3 sequence (DNA): TGTGCCAGCTCTCAACAAGAGACCCAGTACTTC. Amino acids: CASSQQETQYF. The complete variable domain, with remaining parts taken from reference TRBV18 and TRBJ2-5, reads NAGVMQNPRHLVRRRGQEARLRCSPMKGHSHVYWYRQLPEEGLKFMVYLQKENIIDESGMPKERFSAEFPKEGPSILRIQQVVRGDSAAYFCASSQQETQYFGPGTRLLVL.